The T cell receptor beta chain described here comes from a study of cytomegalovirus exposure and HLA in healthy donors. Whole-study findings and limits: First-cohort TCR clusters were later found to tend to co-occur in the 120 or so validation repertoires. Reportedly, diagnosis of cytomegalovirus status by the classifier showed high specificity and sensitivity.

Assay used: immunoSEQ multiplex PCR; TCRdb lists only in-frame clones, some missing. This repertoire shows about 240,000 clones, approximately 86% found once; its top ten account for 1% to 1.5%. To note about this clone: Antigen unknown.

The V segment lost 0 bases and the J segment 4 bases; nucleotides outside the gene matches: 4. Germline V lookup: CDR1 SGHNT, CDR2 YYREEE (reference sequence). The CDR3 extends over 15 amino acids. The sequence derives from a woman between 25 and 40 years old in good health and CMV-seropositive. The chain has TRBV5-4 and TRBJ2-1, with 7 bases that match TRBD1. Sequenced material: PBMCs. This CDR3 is CASSLAGTVYNEQFF. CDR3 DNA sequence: TGTGCCAGCAGCTTGGCCGGGACAGTTTACAATGAGCAGTTCTTC.